The 8 T cell receptor beta chains given below trace back to one sample, sequenced in a study of blood T cells in healthy people across ages. For the second PCR, which ran for roughly 6 to 12 cycles, a sample-barcoded 5' primer and a J-beta primer mix were used. TCRdb recomputed calls from the 5' RACE reads with MiXCR, one row per CDR3 protein. Of more than 650,000 distinct CDR3 sequences detected, 50% to 65% appear once; the ten largest clones hold roughly 37%. The sequenced sample consisted of blood. The origin of the receptors is an elderly man in good health.

The V call is TRBV6-5, the J call TRBJ2-3, with 12 bases fitting TRBD1. This CDR3 comprises 17 residues. CDR1 is MNHEY and CDR2 is SVGAGI in the germline V gene. After removal of 4 bases from V and 14 bases from J, the junction contained 19 bases not matched to a gene. The CDR3 coding sequence is TGTGCCAGCAGTTCTTATGGGACAGGGGGCTTCGGAAGATACGCGTATTTT. It specifies CASSSYGTGGFGRYAYF.

This clonotype was observed a few times. The chain recombines TRBV2 with TRBJ2-5; 9 bases line up with TRBD2. Germline CDR1 SNHLY, CDR2 FYNNEI. V shed 2 bases, J shed 7 bases, and the junction held 5 bases outside the gene matches. The CDR3 consists of 14 residues. CDR3 sequence reads: CASSERAGGPTQYF. The CDR3 DNA is TGTGCCAGCAGTGAACGAGCGGGAGGACCGACCCAGTACTTC.

This clonotype was recorded a few times. The chain links TRBV29-1 to TRBJ2-1; TRBD1 agrees at 8 bases. The J segment lost 6 bases and the V segment lost 1 base, leaving 5 bases of the junction unmatched. This CDR3 region has 14 residues. Per the germline V gene, CDR1 is SQVTM and CDR2 is ANQGSEA. In nucleotides, the CDR3 is TGCAGCGTTGAAGCCTGGACAGGGTCCAATGAGCAGTTCTTC. Its protein is CSVEAWTGSNEQFF.

The chain recombines TRBV19 with TRBJ2-3; D may be TRBD2 (6 bases). Germline assignment: CDR1 LNHDA and CDR2 SQIVND (reference sequence). This CDR3 has 13 residues. Trimming left V 6 bases short and J 4 bases short, with 11 bases between. This CDR3 reads CASRRESSDTQYF. The CDR3 DNA reads TGTGCCAGTAGACGGGAGAGCTCAGATACGCAGTATTTT.

This clonotype was detected ten times or more. This chain uses TRBV18 with TRBJ2-7; D is ambiguous. Germline V lookup: CDR1 KGHSH, CDR2 LQKENI. The V and J ends lost 1 base and 7 bases respectively, with 11 bases between them. The CDR3 loop spans 13 amino acids. The CDR3 loop reads CASSPLLPGEQYF. For the CDR3, the DNA is TGTGCCAGCTCACCACTGCTACCTGGGGAGCAGTACTTC.

This clonotype appeared a single time. The V and J genes are TRBV28 and TRBJ2-7; D could derive from TRBD1 or TRBD2 (6 bases each). In germline, CDR1 is MDHEN, CDR2 SYDVKM. V was pared by 2 bases and J by 6 bases, with 20 bases between. The CDR3 extends over 16 amino acids. CDR3 sequence reads: CASSLRGESALGEQYF. As DNA, the CDR3 is TGTGCCAGCAGTTTAAGGGGGGAGTCGGCGCTCGGCGAGCAGTACTTC.

The chain recombines TRBV10-3 with TRBJ1-6, with 7 nucleotides matching TRBD1. Germline trimming cut 6 bases from V and 8 bases from J; bases unmatched to any gene: 16. The CDR3 has 17 residues. The germline gives CDR1 ENHRY, CDR2 SYGVKD. CDR3 loop: CAISDYRGGSKDSPLHF. The CDR3, as DNA: TGTGCCATCAGCGATTACAGGGGAGGCAGTAAGGATTCACCCCTCCACTTT.

The chain recombines TRBV7-8 with TRBJ2-1; 10 bases fit TRBD2. J was trimmed by 3 bases and V by 7 bases; bases with no gene match: 9. The CDR3 spans 16 residues. CDR1 is SGHVS, CDR2 FQNEAQ, per germline. This CDR3 reads CASTEGLAEFYNEQFF. DNA for the CDR3: TGTGCCAGCACAGAAGGACTAGCGGAATTCTACAATGAGCAGTTCTTC.